This is a list of T cell receptor beta chains from one sample in a study of cytomegalovirus exposure and HLA in healthy donors. Data came from immunoSEQ multiplex PCR; TCRdb stores just in-frame clones and leaves some out. Altogether about 120,000 clones are present, roughly two thirds being singletons, with the ten largest covering roughly 8.3%. Sequenced: PBMCs. The receptors were gathered from a man between 18 and 29 years old in good health and CMV-seropositive. The CDR3 runs from the conserved cysteine through the conserved F or W. D genes are given only for firm matches. Clone size appears in some rows only: once, few, many, or a class for an expanded clone.

cdr3_nt: TGTGCCAGCTCACCACAGTTTAACTCGGGACTAGCGAAAGAGACCCAGTACTTC
cdr3_aa: CASSPQFNSGLAKETQYF
v_call: TRBV18
j_call: TRBJ2-5
clone_size: .
d_call: TRBD2

cdr3_nt: TGTGCCAGCCAACAGGACAGGCTCACCTCCTACGAGCAGTACTTC
cdr3_aa: CASQQDRLTSYEQYF
v_call: TRBV2
j_call: TRBJ2-7
clone_size: .
d_call: TRBD1

cdr3_nt: TGCGCCAGCAGCTCCCCGGGACAGGGCTCTAATGAAAAACTGTTTTTT
cdr3_aa: CASSSPGQGSNEKLFF
v_call: TRBV5-1
j_call: TRBJ1-4
clone_size: .
d_call: TRBD1

cdr3_nt: TGCGCCAGCAGTGAATCGAGGTCCCGGGAAGCTTTCTTT
cdr3_aa: CASSESRSREAFF
v_call: TRBV10-2
j_call: TRBJ1-1
clone_size: .
d_call: .

cdr3_nt: TGTGCCAGCAGGCCTCGGGTAGGCACTGAAGCTTTCTTT
cdr3_aa: CASRPRVGTEAFF
v_call: TRBV7-9
j_call: TRBJ1-1
clone_size: .
d_call: .

cdr3_nt: TGCGCCAGCAGCCAAGTCTTCGGGGGGCCAGAGACCCAGTACTTC
cdr3_aa: CASSQVFGGPETQYF
v_call: TRBV4-1
j_call: TRBJ2-5
clone_size: .
d_call: .

cdr3_nt: TGCGCCAGCAGCCCCGGGACAGGGGAGTTGGGAGGCTACACCTTC
cdr3_aa: CASSPGTGELGGYTF
v_call: TRBV5-1
j_call: TRBJ1-2
clone_size: .
d_call: TRBD1

cdr3_nt: TGTGCCAGCAGCTTAGTGGGGACAGGCGATGAAAAACTGTTTTTT
cdr3_aa: CASSLVGTGDEKLFF
v_call: TRBV11-2
j_call: TRBJ1-4
clone_size: .
d_call: TRBD1

cdr3_nt: TGTGCCAGCAGTTACAGGGGGCGAGGAAACACCATATATTTT
cdr3_aa: CASSYRGRGNTIYF
v_call: TRBV6-5
j_call: TRBJ1-3
clone_size: once
d_call: TRBD1

cdr3_nt: TGTGCCATCAGTGAGTCGCTAGCGGGGGGGCCAGATACGCAGTATTTT
cdr3_aa: CAISESLAGGPDTQYF
v_call: TRBV10-3
j_call: TRBJ2-3
clone_size: .
d_call: TRBD2

cdr3_nt: TGTGCCAGCAGTCCCGCCGGACTAGGGGTGGGTGAGCAGTTCTTC
cdr3_aa: CASSPAGLGVGEQFF
v_call: TRBV28
j_call: TRBJ2-1
clone_size: .
d_call: TRBD2

cdr3_nt: TGTGCCAGCAGGCGAATAGGGACAGGGGGCTACGAGCAGTACTTC
cdr3_aa: CASRRIGTGGYEQYF
v_call: TRBV2
j_call: TRBJ2-7
clone_size: .
d_call: TRBD1

cdr3_nt: TGTGCCAGCAGCTCCACCCCGGGACAGACGAACACTGAAGCTTTCTTT
cdr3_aa: CASSSTPGQTNTEAFF
v_call: TRBV11-3
j_call: TRBJ1-1
clone_size: .
d_call: TRBD1

cdr3_nt: TGCAGCGTTGAGTCCGGGGATGGCTACACCTTC
cdr3_aa: CSVESGDGYTF
v_call: TRBV29-1
j_call: TRBJ1-2
clone_size: few
d_call: .

cdr3_nt: TGTGCCAGCGGAGGCGGGGGCCTATCCTACAATGAGCAGTTCTTC
cdr3_aa: CASGGGGLSYNEQFF
v_call: TRBV5-4
j_call: TRBJ2-1
clone_size: .
d_call: .

cdr3_nt: TGTGCCAGCAAGCAGACAGGGATTCGATCACCCCTCCACTTT
cdr3_aa: CASKQTGIRSPLHF
v_call: TRBV19
j_call: TRBJ1-6
clone_size: .
d_call: TRBD1

cdr3_nt: TGCAGCGTTGATTCCAGGGGGAACACTGAAGCTTTCTTT
cdr3_aa: CSVDSRGNTEAFF
v_call: TRBV29-1
j_call: TRBJ1-1
clone_size: .
d_call: .

cdr3_nt: TGTGCCAGCAGTTCCCCTCTAGAAGGCTACACCTTC
cdr3_aa: CASSSPLEGYTF
v_call: TRBV28
j_call: TRBJ1-2
clone_size: few
d_call: .

cdr3_nt: TGTGCCAGCTCACCAGACTGGGGCAATCAGCCCCAGCATTTT
cdr3_aa: CASSPDWGNQPQHF
v_call: TRBV18
j_call: TRBJ1-5
clone_size: .
d_call: .

cdr3_nt: TGCGCCAGCAGCCAAGCAAACAGGGGGGCAACTAATGAAAAACTGTTTTTT
cdr3_aa: CASSQANRGATNEKLFF
v_call: TRBV4-1
j_call: TRBJ1-4
clone_size: .
d_call: TRBD1

cdr3_nt: TGTGCCAGCAGTCTCGGGACAGGGGGCCTTCAAGAGACCCAGTACTTC
cdr3_aa: CASSLGTGGLQETQYF
v_call: TRBV2
j_call: TRBJ2-5
clone_size: .
d_call: TRBD1

cdr3_nt: TGTGCCAGCAGCTTCGACAGGATAGATACGCAGTATTTT
cdr3_aa: CASSFDRIDTQYF
v_call: TRBV11-3
j_call: TRBJ2-3
clone_size: .
d_call: .

cdr3_nt: TGTGCCGCGGGGCCGGGGGGCGCGTTTGGCTACACCTTC
cdr3_aa: CAAGPGGAFGYTF
v_call: TRBV28
j_call: TRBJ1-2
clone_size: .
d_call: .

cdr3_nt: TGCAGCGTCGCGCCCCTGGGGGGGTTGAACACTGAAGCTTTCTTT
cdr3_aa: CSVAPLGGLNTEAFF
v_call: TRBV29-1
j_call: TRBJ1-1
clone_size: .
d_call: .

cdr3_nt: TGTGCCAGCAGTTTGGCGTGGGCGGGGGACAATGAGCAGTTCTTC
cdr3_aa: CASSLAWAGDNEQFF
v_call: TRBV27
j_call: TRBJ2-1
clone_size: .
d_call: TRBD2

cdr3_nt: TGTGCCAGCTCACCTACTACAGGGTCCCAAACCTACAATGAGCAGTTCTTC
cdr3_aa: CASSPTTGSQTYNEQFF
v_call: TRBV18
j_call: TRBJ2-1
clone_size: .
d_call: .

cdr3_nt: TGTGCCAGCAGCTTCTCCCGGGGGGGGGTCTACGAGCAGTACTTC
cdr3_aa: CASSFSRGGVYEQYF
v_call: TRBV11-3
j_call: TRBJ2-7
clone_size: .
d_call: TRBD2

cdr3_nt: TGTGCCATCAGTGAGAACACCCCCGAGGGAGCTTTCTTT
cdr3_aa: CAISENTPEGAFF
v_call: TRBV10-3
j_call: TRBJ1-1
clone_size: .
d_call: .

cdr3_nt: TGTGCCAGCAGCTTATCAGGGGGGACAGGGGGCTTGAATGAGCAGTTCTTC
cdr3_aa: CASSLSGGTGGLNEQFF
v_call: TRBV11-2
j_call: TRBJ2-1
clone_size: .
d_call: TRBD1

cdr3_nt: TGTGCTAGTGGTTTGGTCAAACAGAGGGGACTAGCCAAAAACATTCAGTACTTC
cdr3_aa: CASGLVKQRGLAKNIQYF
v_call: TRBV12-5
j_call: TRBJ2-4
clone_size: .
d_call: .

cdr3_nt: TGCGCCAGCAGCTTGGCCCCACGACAGGAGAGCTCCTACGAGCAGTACTTC
cdr3_aa: CASSLAPRQESSYEQYF
v_call: TRBV5-1
j_call: TRBJ2-7
clone_size: .
d_call: .

cdr3_nt: TGTGCCAGCAGCCCCTCGGGGGGCCGGGGCCCGGTTTACAATGAGCAGTTCTTC
cdr3_aa: CASSPSGGRGPVYNEQFF
v_call: TRBV16
j_call: TRBJ2-1
clone_size: .
d_call: .

cdr3_nt: TGCGCCAGCAGCCAAGGTAGCGGGGGCCCAGCCACAGATACGCAGTATTTT
cdr3_aa: CASSQGSGGPATDTQYF
v_call: TRBV4-1
j_call: TRBJ2-3
clone_size: .
d_call: TRBD2

cdr3_nt: TGTGCCAGCAGCACTACTTCTAGCGGGGGGGCCCGGAATGAGCAGTTCTTC
cdr3_aa: CASSTTSSGGARNEQFF
v_call: TRBV7-2
j_call: TRBJ2-1
clone_size: .
d_call: TRBD2

cdr3_nt: TGTGCCTCCCGGGACAGGGATTCACCCCTCCACTTT
cdr3_aa: CASRDRDSPLHF
v_call: TRBV30
j_call: TRBJ1-6
clone_size: .
d_call: TRBD1

cdr3_nt: TGCGCCAGCAGTGAGGCGTGGGAGCAGTTCTTC
cdr3_aa: CASSEAWEQFF
v_call: TRBV10-2
j_call: TRBJ2-1
clone_size: .
d_call: .

cdr3_nt: TGTGCCACCAGCAGAAGCAGGGGAACAGATACGCAGTATTTT
cdr3_aa: CATSRSRGTDTQYF
v_call: TRBV15
j_call: TRBJ2-3
clone_size: .
d_call: .

cdr3_nt: TGTGCCAGCAGCGTAACCGGGGGGAGCACAGATACGCAGTATTTT
cdr3_aa: CASSVTGGSTDTQYF
v_call: TRBV9
j_call: TRBJ2-3
clone_size: .
d_call: TRBD2